This TCR beta chain was captured in a study of chemoradiotherapy in HPV16-positive cancers. At the level of the study: Functional T-cell assays on a couple of HPV16-positive patients' cells defined candidate HPV-specific clones and common TCR motifs.

Of note for this clone: Antigen: not known.

This table comes from immunoSEQ multiplex PCR, and its TCRdb copy is limited to in-frame clones, with some not included. Of about 32,000 clones in the sample, roughly nine tenths are singletons; the top ten hold about 3%. General observations from the study: Candidate HPV-specific clones and E7-related TCR motifs grew in tumor during treatment. Only two HPV16-positive patients supplied the functional HPV-specificity definition.

Repeated repertoire sampling spanned the course of chemoradiotherapy. CDR3 length: 13 residues. V gave up 6 bases and J gave up 4 bases; unmatched junction bases: 3. Per the germline V gene, CDR1 is SGHDT and CDR2 is YYEEEE. This chain uses TRBV5-6 with TRBJ2-5; 10 nucleotides agree with TRBD2. This specimen was blood, taken from a patient who underwent chemoradiotherapy. This clonotype was obtained from a human donor with HPV-associated anogenital cancer. The CDR3 DNA sequence: TGTGCCAGCATCCTAGCGGGGGCAGAGACCCAGTACTTC. Its protein is CASILAGAETQYF.